Listed here are 29 T cell receptor beta chains from one sample, sequenced in a study of response to subunit inactivated influenza vaccine. From the RT-PCR reads, TCRdb called clonotypes with MiXCR, one entry per CDR3 protein. The sample carries 800,000 to 1,000,000 distinct CDR3 sequences, 20% to 25% recorded once. The specimen was PBMCs from blood, collected more than 4 days after vaccination. Receptors were obtained from a man aged 45-65 years who received an inactivated influenza vaccine.

This clonotype has more than one count but fewer than ten. The V and J genes are TRBV15 and TRBJ2-2; 7 nucleotides match TRBD1. Germline values: CDR1 LNHNV, CDR2 YYDKDF (reference sequence). This CDR3 is 16 amino acids long. V gave up 0 bases and J gave up 5 bases; unmatched junction bases: 6. CDR3 nucleotides: TGTGCCACCAGCAGAGATGACAGGGTATTTACCGGGGAGCTGTTTTTT. This encodes CATSRDDRVFTGELFF.

This clonotype came up a few times. This chain links TRBV29-1 with TRBJ1-5; 9 nucleotides align to TRBD1. The germline V gene has CDR1 SQVTM and CDR2 ANQGSEA. J was trimmed by 7 bases and V by 6 bases; bases with no gene match: 7. This CDR3 has 13 amino acids. The CDR3, as DNA: TGCAGCGTGGAGACAGGGGGAGGACAGCCCCAGCATTTT. Its translation is CSVETGGGQPQHF.

The CDR3 sequence is CASRPSSGGTGELFF. The CDR3, as DNA: TGTGCCAGCAGGCCGAGTAGCGGGGGCACCGGGGAGCTGTTTTTT. The rearrangement joins TRBV7-2 to TRBJ2-2; TRBD2 agrees at 9 bases. Trimming took 6 bases from V and 4 from J; bases not matched to a gene: 6. Germline V lookup: CDR1 SGHTA, CDR2 FQGNSA. This CDR3 is 15 amino acids long.

This clonotype was recorded at least ten times. The CDR3 DNA reads TGTGCCAGCAGCTTAGGGGTCGCTAGCGTATACAATGAGCAGTTCTTC. Amino acids: CASSLGVASVYNEQFF. The chain combines TRBV7-6 with TRBJ2-1, with D possibly matching TRBD2 (6 bases). CDR3 length: 16 amino acids. V was trimmed by 1 base and J by 4 bases, leaving 14 bases between them. Germline V gene data show CDR1 as SGHVS and CDR2 as FNYEAQ.

This clonotype was counted a single time. The rearrangement links TRBV28 to TRBJ1-4, with D perhaps TRBD1 (5 bases). The CDR3 is 14 residues long. Germline V gene sequence: CDR1 MDHEN, CDR2 SYDVKM. Trimming shortened V by 5 bases and J by 8 bases, and 15 bases separated the two germline ends. The chain's CDR3 is CASSRDQEEEKLFF. The CDR3 bases are TGTGCCAGCAGTCGGGACCAAGAAGAGGAAAAACTGTTTTTT.

This rearrangement joins TRBV2 to TRBJ1-1; possibly TRBD1 for D (5 bases). CDR3 length: 14 residues. Germline assignment: CDR1 SNHLY and CDR2 FYNNEI. Between the trimmed V and J ends, which lost 9 bases and 0 bases, there was a span of 14 bases. The CDR3 reads CASAQRGMNTEAFF. CDR3 DNA: TGTGCCAGTGCCCAGAGGGGAATGAACACTGAAGCTTTCTTT.

This clonotype turned up a few times. The chain couples TRBV20-1 to TRBJ2-7, with 7 nucleotides matching TRBD2. With V trimmed by 6 bases and J by 3 bases, 11 bases remained unmatched. The CDR3 sequence is 14 residues long. Germline lookup yields CDR1 DFQATT and CDR2 SNEGSKA (reference sequence). The DNA of the CDR3 is TGCAGTGCGGAGCTAGCGGTCCGGGGCTACGAGCAGTACTTC. This encodes CSAELAVRGYEQYF.

CDR3 sequence (DNA): TGTGCCAGCAGCTTAGCGGTACTAGCGGGAGCAGGGACCCAGTACTTC. Translation: CASSLAVLAGAGTQYF. V usage is TRBV7-7 and J usage is TRBJ2-5; 11 bases line up with TRBD2. The CDR3 has 16 amino acids. Germline CDR1 is SSHAT and CDR2 is FNYEAQ (reference sequence). The V and J ends lost 0 bases and 7 bases, in that order; junction bases with no gene match: 7. The entire variable domain, with the rest obtained from reference TRBV7-7 and TRBJ2-5, is as follows: GAGVSQSPRYKVTKRGQDVTLRCDPISSHATLYWYQQALGQGPEFLTYFNYEAQPDKSGLPSDRFSAERPEGSISTLTIQRTEQRDSAMYRCASSLAVLAGAGTQYFGPGTRLLVL.

This clonotype was seen only a few times. V and J are TRBV27 and TRBJ2-7; 7 bases map to TRBD1. The CDR3 runs to 14 residues. V lost 6 bases to trimming and J lost 3 bases; unmatched junction nucleotides: 8. Germline-derived CDR1 and CDR2 are MNHEY and SMNVEV (reference sequence). The CDR3 region is CASSRRDSNYEQYF. The CDR3 region has the DNA TGTGCCAGCAGCCGACGGGACAGTAACTACGAGCAGTACTTC.

This clonotype was found many times. The V call is TRBV10-3, the J call TRBJ2-1, with 8 bases identical to TRBD2. J lost 4 bases, V lost 0 bases, and 2 bases had no gene match. Germline lookup yields CDR1 ENHRY and CDR2 SYGVKD. The CDR3 extends over 15 amino acids. The CDR3 DNA reads TGTGCCATCAGTGAGTCCCGGGAGGGGTACAATGAGCAGTTCTTC. Translation: CAISESREGYNEQFF.

This chain joins TRBV20-1 and TRBJ2-1; the D gene could be TRBD1 or TRBD2 (5 bases each). The germline CDR1 and CDR2 sequences are DFQATT and SNEGSKA (reference sequence). The CDR3 spans 16 residues. V was shortened by 1 base and J by 0 bases, with 13 bases between the two germline ends. The DNA for the CDR3 is TGCAGTGCTAGAGGGTCCGGGACCCTCTCCTACAATGAGCAGTTCTTC. It encodes CSARGSGTLSYNEQFF.

At least ten counts were recorded for this clonotype. The gene calls are TRBV29-1 and TRBJ2-3; D is unclear. The CDR3 has 13 amino acids. Trimming cost V 7 bases and J 7 bases, with 18 bases left between them. Germline-derived CDR1 and CDR2 are SQVTM and ANQGSEA. The CDR3 nucleotides are TGCAGCGCAGGAGATACCCCTGGATATACGCAGTATTTT. Residues: CSAGDTPGYTQYF.

This clonotype turned up a few times. The chain has TRBV18 and TRBJ2-1; 7 bases match TRBD1. The germline V gene has CDR1 KGHSH and CDR2 LQKENI. The length of the CDR3 is 15 residues. V lost 4 bases, J lost 2 bases, and 5 bases stayed unmatched. CDR3 in DNA: TGTGCCAGCTCACTTCCGACAGGGACCTACAATGAGCAGTTCTTC. Translation gives CASSLPTGTYNEQFF.

This chain connects TRBV7-8 to TRBJ2-5, with D unclear. The CDR3 loop spans 12 amino acids. The V end lost 7 bases, the J end lost 4 bases, and 10 bases lay between the germline ends. Germline V gives CDR1 SGHVS, CDR2 FQNEAQ. CDR3 residues: CASTPHRETQYF. The CDR3 coding sequence is TGTGCCAGCACCCCGCACCGAGAGACCCAGTACTTC.

This clonotype was counted only a few times. The genes are TRBV3-1 and TRBJ2-1; no clear D. Germline V gene sequence: CDR1 LGHDT, CDR2 YNNKEL (reference sequence). V shed 0 bases and J shed 6 bases, with 15 bases lying between them. This CDR3 has 16 amino acids. CDR3 nucleotide sequence: TGTGCCAGCAGCCAAGATTTTACTTACAAAGGCAATGAGCAGTTCTTC. It is translated as CASSQDFTYKGNEQFF.

This sequence joins TRBV6-1 and TRBJ1-2; TRBD1 agrees at 7 bases. There are 13 residues in the CDR3. The germline CDR1 and CDR2 sequences are MNHNS and SASEGT. Trimming took 7 bases from V and 3 from J; bases not matched to a gene: 5. For the CDR3, the DNA is TGTGCCAGCAAGACCGGGACAGACTATGGCTACACCTTC. Translation gives CASKTGTDYGYTF.

The rearrangement joins TRBV6-1 to TRBJ1-5; 7 bases fit TRBD1. Germline lookup yields CDR1 MNHNS and CDR2 SASEGT. The trim removed 6 bases at V and 7 bases at J, leaving 9 bases unmatched. CDR3 length: 14 residues. This CDR3 is CASSADRWGQPQHF. DNA for the CDR3: TGTGCCAGCAGCGCGGACAGGTGGGGCCAGCCCCAGCATTTT.

The rearrangement links TRBV25-1 to TRBJ1-2; 11 bases match TRBD1. The length of the CDR3 is 15 residues. Germline assignment: CDR1 MGHDK and CDR2 SYGVNS. V was clipped by 6 bases and J by 3 bases; unmatched bases: 6. CDR3 protein: CASSPGTGGDYGYTF. Written as DNA, the CDR3 is TGTGCCAGCAGCCCTGGGACAGGGGGTGACTATGGCTACACCTTC.

A few counts support this clonotype. CDR3 sequence reads: CASSLVGLATGELFF. The CDR3 DNA is TGTGCCAGCAGCTTGGTAGGTCTCGCCACCGGGGAGCTGTTTTTT. V usage is TRBV5-5 and J usage is TRBJ2-2; D is uncertain. The germline CDR1 and CDR2 sequences are SGHKS and YYEKEE (reference sequence). The CDR3 extends over 15 amino acids. V lost 0 bases and J 4 bases, leaving 10 bases between the germline ends.

With regard to this clonotype: A much larger clonotype is one base distant, so this may be a read error. The chain has TRBV11-2 and TRBJ2-1; no reliable D call. This CDR3 comprises 11 residues. Between the trimmed V and J ends, which lost 3 bases and 8 bases, there was a span of 5 bases. Germline V lookup: CDR1 SGHAT, CDR2 FQNNGV. CDR3 loop: CASSFSHEQFF. In DNA, the CDR3 is TGTGCCAGCAGCTTTTCACATGAGCAGTTCTTC.

At least ten counts were recorded for this clonotype. The rearrangement joins TRBV10-2 to TRBJ1-2, with 8 bases matching TRBD1. The CDR3 has 13 residues. The germline CDR1 and CDR2 sequences are WSHSY and SAAADI. With V trimmed by 3 bases and J by 7 bases, 4 bases remained unmatched. In DNA, the CDR3 is TGCGCCAGCAGTGACGGCGACAGGGGTGGCTACACCTTC. It specifies CASSDGDRGGYTF.

The chain is built from TRBV20-1 and TRBJ2-3; D may be TRBD2 (5 bases). The germline V gene encodes CDR1 DFQATT and CDR2 SNEGSKA (reference sequence). This CDR3 is built from 14 residues. V was clipped by 6 bases and J by 8 bases, with 21 bases between them. The CDR3 bases are TGCAGTGCCCACGGGGTTTACTATGGTGGTACGCAGTATTTT. This translates into CSAHGVYYGGTQYF.

The chain carries TRBV7-3 and TRBJ2-1; 7 bases map to TRBD2. The V and J ends lost 2 bases and 7 bases, in that order; junction bases with no gene match: 11. Germline V gives CDR1 SGHTA, CDR2 FQGTGA. CDR3 length: 16 amino acids. The CDR3 DNA reads TGTGCCAGCAGCTTAGAGGGCGGGAGAACGGAAAATGAGCAGTTCTTC. Translation gives CASSLEGGRTENEQFF.

This clonotype occurred many times. The chain is built from TRBV29-1 and TRBJ2-1, with 12 positions matching TRBD1. CDR1 and CDR2 from the germline V gene are SQVTM and ANQGSEA. The V segment lost 6 bases and the J segment 7 bases; nucleotides outside the gene matches: 1. This CDR3 has 12 residues. Here the CDR3 reads CSVGQGANEQFF. The CDR3 nucleotides read TGCAGCGTGGGACAGGGGGCGAATGAGCAGTTCTTC.

The rearrangement joins TRBV20-1 to TRBJ2-1; 9 nucleotides agree with TRBD2. J was trimmed by 7 bases and V by 3 bases; bases with no gene match: 7. The CDR3 runs 14 residues. Germline V CDR1 and CDR2: DFQATT, SNEGSKA (reference sequence). The chain's CDR3 is CSASGREGSNEQFF. DNA of the CDR3: TGCAGTGCTAGCGGGCGGGAGGGTAGTAATGAGCAGTTCTTC.

The rearrangement joins TRBV20-1 to TRBJ2-7; the match to TRBD2 covers 9 bases. The J segment lost 4 bases and the V segment lost 3 bases, leaving 4 bases of the junction unmatched. The CDR3 consists of 13 residues. Germline V lookup: CDR1 DFQATT, CDR2 SNEGSKA (reference sequence). CDR3 coding DNA: TGCAGTGCTAGGGGGCTAGCGGGATACGAGCAGTACTTC. Encoded protein: CSARGLAGYEQYF.

This clonotype has more than one count but fewer than ten. The gene calls are TRBV6-1 and TRBJ2-2, with 8 bases aligning to TRBD1. With V trimmed by 6 bases and J by 2 bases, 8 bases remained unmatched. The CDR3 covers 16 residues. In germline, CDR1 is MNHNS, CDR2 SASEGT. CDR3: CASSRETGDNTGELFF. The CDR3 nucleotides read TGTGCCAGCAGCCGAGAGACAGGGGACAACACCGGGGAGCTGTTTTTT.

This clonotype occurred many times. The chain recombines TRBV12-3 or TRBV12-4 with TRBJ2-3; D gene ambiguous. V shed 6 bases and J shed 0 bases, with 7 bases lying between them. This CDR3 contains 13 residues. The DNA of the CDR3 is TGTGCCAGCAGAAAGGCTAGCACAGATACGCAGTATTTT. As protein: CASRKASTDTQYF.

This clonotype came up a few times. J is TRBJ2-2 and V is TRBV7-9; D gene uncertain. Germline V gives CDR1 SEHNR, CDR2 FQNEAQ (reference sequence). Trimming cost V 6 bases and J 7 bases, with 15 bases left between them. The CDR3 runs 14 residues. The CDR3 sequence is CASRYSTQHGELFF. The DNA of the CDR3 is TGTGCCAGCAGGTACTCCACCCAGCACGGGGAGCTGTTTTTT.